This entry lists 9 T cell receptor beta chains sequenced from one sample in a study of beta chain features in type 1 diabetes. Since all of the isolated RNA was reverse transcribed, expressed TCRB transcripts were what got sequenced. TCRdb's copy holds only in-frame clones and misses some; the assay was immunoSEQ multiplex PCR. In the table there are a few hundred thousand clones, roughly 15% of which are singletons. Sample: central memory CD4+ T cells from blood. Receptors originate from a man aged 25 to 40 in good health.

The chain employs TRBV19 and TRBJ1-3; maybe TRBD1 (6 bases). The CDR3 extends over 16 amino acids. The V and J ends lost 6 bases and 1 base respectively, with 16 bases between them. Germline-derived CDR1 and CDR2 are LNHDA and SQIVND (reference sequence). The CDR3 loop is CASREDRLFSGNTIYF. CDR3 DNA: TGTGCCAGTAGGGAAGACAGGCTGTTTTCTGGAAACACCATATATTTT.

This chain's CDR3 is CASSTGLGRNQPQHF. CDR3 DNA sequence: TGTGCCAGCAGCACAGGGTTGGGGCGTAATCAGCCCCAGCATTTT. This rearrangement joins TRBV6-5 to TRBJ1-5; weak D call: TRBD1 (6 bases). Trimming stripped 6 bases from V and 4 bases from J, with 16 bases between. CDR1 is MNHEY and CDR2 is SVGAGI in the germline V gene. The CDR3 covers 15 residues.

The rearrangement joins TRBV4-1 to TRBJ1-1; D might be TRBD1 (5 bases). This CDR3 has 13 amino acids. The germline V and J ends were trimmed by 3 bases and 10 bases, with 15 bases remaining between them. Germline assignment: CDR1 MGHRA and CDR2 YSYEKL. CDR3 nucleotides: TGCGCCAGCAGCCAGGGGCATTCTACCCCAGCTTTCTTT. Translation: CASSQGHSTPAFF.

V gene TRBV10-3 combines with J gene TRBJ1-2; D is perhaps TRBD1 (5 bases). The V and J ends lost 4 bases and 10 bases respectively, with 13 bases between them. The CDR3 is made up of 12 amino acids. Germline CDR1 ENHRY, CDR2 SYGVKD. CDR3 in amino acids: CAISGQGLVYTF. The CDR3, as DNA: TGTGCCATCAGTGGTCAGGGCCTTGTCTACACCTTC.

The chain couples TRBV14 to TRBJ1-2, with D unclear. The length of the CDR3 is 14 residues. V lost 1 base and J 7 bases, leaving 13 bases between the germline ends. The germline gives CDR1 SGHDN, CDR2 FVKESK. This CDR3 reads CASSQGSGLGGYTF. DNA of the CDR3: TGTGCCAGCAGCCAAGGGTCCGGGCTCGGTGGCTACACCTTC.

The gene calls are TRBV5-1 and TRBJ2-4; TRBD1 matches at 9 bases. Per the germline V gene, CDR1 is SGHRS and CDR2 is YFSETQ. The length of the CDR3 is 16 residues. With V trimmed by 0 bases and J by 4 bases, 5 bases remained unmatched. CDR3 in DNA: TGCGCCAGCAGCTTGGAGGGACAGGGATTAAAAAACATTCAGTACTTC. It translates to CASSLEGQGLKNIQYF.

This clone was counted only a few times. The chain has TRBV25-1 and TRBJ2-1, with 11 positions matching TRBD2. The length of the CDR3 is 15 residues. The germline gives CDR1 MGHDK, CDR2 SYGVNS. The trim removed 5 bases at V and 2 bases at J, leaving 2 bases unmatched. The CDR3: CASSISGRAYNEQFF. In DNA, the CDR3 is TGTGCCAGCAGTATTAGCGGGAGGGCCTACAATGAGCAGTTCTTC.

CDR3 DNA sequence: TGTGCCAGCAGCTTTGGACAGACCAACTATGGCTACACCTTC. It is translated as CASSFGQTNYGYTF. This chain connects TRBV5-4 to TRBJ1-2; D is perhaps TRBD1 (6 bases). The CDR3 is 14 amino acids. Looked up from germline, CDR1 is SGHNT and CDR2 is YYREEE (reference sequence). Trimming stripped 2 bases from V and 2 bases from J, with 10 bases between. The full variable domain, in which reference TRBV5-4 and TRBJ1-2 provide the parts outside the CDR3, is ETGVTQSPTHLIKTRGQQVTLRCSSQSGHNTVSWYQQALGQGPQFIFQYYREEENGRGNFPPRFSGLQFPNYSSELNVNALELDDSALYLCASSFGQTNYGYTFGSGTRLTVV.

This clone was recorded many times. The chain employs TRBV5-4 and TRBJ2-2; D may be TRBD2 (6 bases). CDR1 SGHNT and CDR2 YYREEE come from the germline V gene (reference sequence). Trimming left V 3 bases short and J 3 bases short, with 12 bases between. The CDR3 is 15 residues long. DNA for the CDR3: TGTGCCAGCAGCTGGGGCCGGAGGGACACCGGGGAGCTGTTTTTT. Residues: CASSWGRRDTGELFF.